This TCR beta chain was documented in a study of metastatic and nonmetastatic thyroid tumors. Study context: From malignant and benign thyroid patients, repertoires in blood and in tumor or nodule tissue were compared. Study-level results: Versus benign nodules, malignant thyroid tumors reportedly had significantly higher TCR beta diversity, in blood and tumor.

No patient received treatment before thyroid surgery. V shed 6 bases and J shed 1 base, with 10 bases lying between them. This CDR3 spans 13 amino acids. Per the germline V gene, CDR1 is SGHTA and CDR2 is FQGNSA. Worth noting for this clone: Its target is unknown. No conserved phenylalanine or tryptophan is present at the end of the CDR3, so a read error is the likely explanation.

Using MiXCR, TCRdb re-called clones from the PCR reads. The table records around 9,000 clones, approximately 30% of them present only once. The specimen was adjacent normal tissue. This TCR was recovered from a female donor with papillary thyroid cancer or a benign thyroid nodule (not recorded which). Some clones in this sample may be carry-over from other donors' samples. This chain joins TRBV7-2 and TRBJ2-7; D is undetermined. The CDR3, as DNA: TGTGCCAGCAGTGAAACGGCTTCCTACGAGCAGTACCTC. Its translation is CASSETASYEQYL.